This T cell receptor (beta chain) stems from a study of shared clonotypes between healthy human individuals. Study-wide results and caveats: Only blood was sampled; tissue repertoires likely differ.

Sequencing was performed with immunoSEQ multiplex PCR; in TCRdb, only in-frame clones are kept and a portion is missing. Here the sample spans some 740,000 clones, about 92% being singletons. The length of the CDR3 is 13 residues. Trimming left V 4 bases short and J 6 bases short, with 10 bases between. CDR1 is MNHEY, CDR2 SVGAGI, per germline. Positively selected for CCR7, the CD45RO-negative cells used as naive CD8 cells excluded terminally differentiated effector memory CD45RA+ cells. Every one of the donors was a Caucasian adult that lived in Nashville, Tennessee. With respect to this clone: Its antigen is not known.

This chain uses TRBV6-5 with TRBJ1-5; D is uncertain. The clonotype comes from a man aged 25-45 years in good health. Sequences were obtained from naive CD8+ T cells sorted from blood. CDR3 coding DNA: TGTGCCAGCAGTTCAGGTGTAGGTCAGCCCCAGCATTTT. Protein: CASSSGVGQPQHF.